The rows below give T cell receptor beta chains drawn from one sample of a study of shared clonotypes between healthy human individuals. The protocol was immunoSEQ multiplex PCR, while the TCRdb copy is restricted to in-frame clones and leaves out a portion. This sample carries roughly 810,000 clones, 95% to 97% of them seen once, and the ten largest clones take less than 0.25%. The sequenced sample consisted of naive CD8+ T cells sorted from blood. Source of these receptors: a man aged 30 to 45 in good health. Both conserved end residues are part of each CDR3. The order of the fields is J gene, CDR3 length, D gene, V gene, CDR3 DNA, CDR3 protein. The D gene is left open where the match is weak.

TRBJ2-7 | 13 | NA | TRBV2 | TGTGCCAGCAGGGGACCTAATCTCCCCGAGCAGTACTTC | CASRGPNLPEQYF
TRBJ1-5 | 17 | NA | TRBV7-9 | TGTGCCAGCAGCTTAGCTCCAGGGGCGAGGATCAATCAGCCCCAGCATTTT | CASSLAPGARINQPQHF
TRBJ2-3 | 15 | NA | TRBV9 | TGTGCCAGCAGCGTAGACCCCTCGAGCACAGATACGCAGTATTTT | CASSVDPSSTDTQYF
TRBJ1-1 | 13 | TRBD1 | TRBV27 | TGTGCCAGCAGTTTCCCAGGGGGGACTGAAGCTTTCTTT | CASSFPGGTEAFF
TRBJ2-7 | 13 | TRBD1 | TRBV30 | TGTGCCTGTACAGGGGCCCCTATCTACGAGCAGTACTTC | CACTGAPIYEQYF
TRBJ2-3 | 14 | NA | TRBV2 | TGTGCCAGCAGTTCGGATAGCGCGACAGATACGCAGTATTTT | CASSSDSATDTQYF
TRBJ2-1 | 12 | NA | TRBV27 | TGTGCCAGCAGTTTATCGAGAAATGAGCAGTTCTTC | CASSLSRNEQFF
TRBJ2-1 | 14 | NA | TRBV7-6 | TGTGCCAGCAGCTTAGGTGCGGTACTCAATGAGCAGTTCTTC | CASSLGAVLNEQFF
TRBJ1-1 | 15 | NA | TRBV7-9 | TGTGCCAGCTCCCATCAGCGGGCCATGAACACTGAAGCTTTCTTT | CASSHQRAMNTEAFF
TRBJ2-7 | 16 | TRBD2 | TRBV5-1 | TGCGCCAGCAGCGTCTGGACTAGCGGGAGCTCCTACGAGCAGTACTTC | CASSVWTSGSSYEQYF
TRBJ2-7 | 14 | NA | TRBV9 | TGTGCCAGCAGCGTAGCTACCTCGAACTACGAGCAGTACTTC | CASSVATSNYEQYF
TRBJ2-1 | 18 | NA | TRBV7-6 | TGTGCCAGCAGCTTCCGTCGATGGGGGGCGGCCACTACAAATGAGCAGTTCTTC | CASSFRRWGAATTNEQFF
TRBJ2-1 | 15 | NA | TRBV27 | TGTGCCAGCAGTACGGACACCTTAGCCTACAATGAGCAGTTCTTC | CASSTDTLAYNEQFF